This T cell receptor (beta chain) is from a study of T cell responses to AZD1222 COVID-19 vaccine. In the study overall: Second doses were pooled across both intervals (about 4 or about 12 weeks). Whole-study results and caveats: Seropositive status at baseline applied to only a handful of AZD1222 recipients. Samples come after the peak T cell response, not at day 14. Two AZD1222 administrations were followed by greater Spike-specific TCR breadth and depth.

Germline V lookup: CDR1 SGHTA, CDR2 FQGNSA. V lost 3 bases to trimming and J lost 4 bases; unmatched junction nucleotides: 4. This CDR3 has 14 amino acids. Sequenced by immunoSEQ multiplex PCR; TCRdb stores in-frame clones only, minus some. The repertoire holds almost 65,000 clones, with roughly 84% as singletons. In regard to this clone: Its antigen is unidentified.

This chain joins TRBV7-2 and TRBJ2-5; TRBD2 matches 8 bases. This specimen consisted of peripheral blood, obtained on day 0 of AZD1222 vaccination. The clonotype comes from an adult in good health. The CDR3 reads CASSLGRGGETQYF. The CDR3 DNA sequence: TGTGCCAGCAGCTTGGGCCGGGGGGGAGAGACCCAGTACTTC.